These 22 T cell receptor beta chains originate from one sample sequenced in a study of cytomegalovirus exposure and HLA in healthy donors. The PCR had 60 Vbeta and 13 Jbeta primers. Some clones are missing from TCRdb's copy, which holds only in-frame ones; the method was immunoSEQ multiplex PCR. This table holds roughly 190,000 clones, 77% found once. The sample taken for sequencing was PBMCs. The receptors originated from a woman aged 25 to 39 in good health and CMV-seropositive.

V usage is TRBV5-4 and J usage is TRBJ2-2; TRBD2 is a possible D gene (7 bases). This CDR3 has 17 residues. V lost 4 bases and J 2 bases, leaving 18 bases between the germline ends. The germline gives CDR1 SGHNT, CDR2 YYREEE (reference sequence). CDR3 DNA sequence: TGTGCCAGCAGCCCGGGTAGGGGGGGGAGAAACACCGGGGAGCTGTTTTTT. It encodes CASSPGRGGRNTGELFF.

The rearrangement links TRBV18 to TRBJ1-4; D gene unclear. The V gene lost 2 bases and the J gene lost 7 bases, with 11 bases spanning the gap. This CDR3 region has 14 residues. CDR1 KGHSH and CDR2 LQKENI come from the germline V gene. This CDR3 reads CASSPGPPGEKLFF. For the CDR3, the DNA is TGTGCCAGCTCACCAGGCCCACCAGGTGAAAAACTGTTTTTT.

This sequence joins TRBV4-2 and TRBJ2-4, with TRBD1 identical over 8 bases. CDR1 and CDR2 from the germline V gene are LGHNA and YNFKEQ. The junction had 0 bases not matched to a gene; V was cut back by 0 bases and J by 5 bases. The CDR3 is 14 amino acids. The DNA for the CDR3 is TGTGCCAGCAGCCAAGAGGGACAGGAAAACATTCAGTACTTC. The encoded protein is CASSQEGQENIQYF.

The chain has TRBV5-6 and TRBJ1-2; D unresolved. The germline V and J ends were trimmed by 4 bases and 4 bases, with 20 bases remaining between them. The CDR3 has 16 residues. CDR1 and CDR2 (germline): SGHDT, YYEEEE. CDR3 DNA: TGTGCCAGCAGCCTTAACTTGGTTCTAGCTTCCTATGGCTACACCTTC. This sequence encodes CASSLNLVLASYGYTF. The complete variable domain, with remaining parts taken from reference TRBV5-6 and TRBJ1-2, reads DAGVTQSPTHLIKTRGQQVTLRCSPKSGHDTVSWYQQALGQGPQFIFQYYEEEERQRGNFPDRFSGHQFPNYSSELNVNALLLGDSALYLCASSLNLVLASYGYTFGSGTRLTVV.

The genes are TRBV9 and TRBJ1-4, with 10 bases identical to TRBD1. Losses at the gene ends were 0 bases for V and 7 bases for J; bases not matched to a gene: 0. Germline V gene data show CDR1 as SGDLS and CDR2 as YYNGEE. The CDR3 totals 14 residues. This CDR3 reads CASSVGQGAEKLFF. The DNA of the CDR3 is TGTGCCAGCAGCGTAGGACAGGGGGCTGAAAAACTGTTTTTT.

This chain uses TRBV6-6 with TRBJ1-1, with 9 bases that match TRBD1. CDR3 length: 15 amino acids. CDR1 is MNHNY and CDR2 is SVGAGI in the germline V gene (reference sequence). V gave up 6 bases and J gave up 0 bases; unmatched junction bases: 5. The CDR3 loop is CASRIRTGVNTEAFF. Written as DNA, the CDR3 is TGTGCCAGCAGGATACGGACAGGGGTGAACACTGAAGCTTTCTTT.

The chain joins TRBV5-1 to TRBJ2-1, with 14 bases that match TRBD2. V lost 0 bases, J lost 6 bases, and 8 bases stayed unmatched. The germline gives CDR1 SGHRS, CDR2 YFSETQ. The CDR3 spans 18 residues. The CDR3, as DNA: TGCGCCAGCAGCTTGGGACTAGCGGGGGGGACCTACTTCAATGAGCAGTTCTTC. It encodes CASSLGLAGGTYFNEQFF.

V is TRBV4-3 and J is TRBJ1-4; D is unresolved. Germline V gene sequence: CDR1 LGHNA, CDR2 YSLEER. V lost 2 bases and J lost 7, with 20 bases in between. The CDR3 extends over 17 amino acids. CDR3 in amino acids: CASSQHTGSRGFEKLFF. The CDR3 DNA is TGCGCCAGCAGCCAACATACGGGCTCCCGGGGATTTGAAAAACTGTTTTTT.

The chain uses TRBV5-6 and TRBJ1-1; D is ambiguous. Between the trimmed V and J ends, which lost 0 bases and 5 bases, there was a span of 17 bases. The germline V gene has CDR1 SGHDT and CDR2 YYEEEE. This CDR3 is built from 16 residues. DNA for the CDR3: TGTGCCAGCAGCTTGGAGGGCGGGGATCGATGGACTGAAGCTTTCTTT. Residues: CASSLEGGDRWTEAFF.

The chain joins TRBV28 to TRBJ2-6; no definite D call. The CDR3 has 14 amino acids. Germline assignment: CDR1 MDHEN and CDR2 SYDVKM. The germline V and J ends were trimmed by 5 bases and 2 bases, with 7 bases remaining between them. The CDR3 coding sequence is TGTGCCAGCAGTGCGCCCACTGGGGCCAACGTCCTGACTTTC. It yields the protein CASSAPTGANVLTF.

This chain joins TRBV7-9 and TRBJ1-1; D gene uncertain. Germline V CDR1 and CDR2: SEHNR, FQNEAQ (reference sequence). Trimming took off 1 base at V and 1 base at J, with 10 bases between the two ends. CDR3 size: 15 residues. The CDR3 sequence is CASSLVPSSNTEAFF. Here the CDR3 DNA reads TGTGCCAGCAGCTTAGTCCCGTCCTCGAACACTGAAGCTTTCTTT.

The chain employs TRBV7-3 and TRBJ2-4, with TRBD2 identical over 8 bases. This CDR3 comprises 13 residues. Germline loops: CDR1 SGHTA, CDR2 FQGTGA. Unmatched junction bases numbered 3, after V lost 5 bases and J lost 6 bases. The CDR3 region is CASSREGTNIQYF. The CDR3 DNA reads TGTGCCAGCAGCCGGGAGGGGACAAACATTCAGTACTTC.

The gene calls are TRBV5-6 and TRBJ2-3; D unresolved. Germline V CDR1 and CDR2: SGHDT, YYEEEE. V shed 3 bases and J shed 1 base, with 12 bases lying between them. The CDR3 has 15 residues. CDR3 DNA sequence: TGTGCCAGCAGCTCACCCTTGGCGGGCACAGATACGCAGTATTTT. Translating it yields CASSSPLAGTDTQYF.

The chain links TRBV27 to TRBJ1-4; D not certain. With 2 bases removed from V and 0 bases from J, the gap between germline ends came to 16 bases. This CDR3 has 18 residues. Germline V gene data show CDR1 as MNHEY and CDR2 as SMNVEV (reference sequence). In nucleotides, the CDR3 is TGTGCCAGCAGTTTAGAGAGACAACCTTTTGCAACTAATGAAAAACTGTTTTTT. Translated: CASSLERQPFATNEKLFF.

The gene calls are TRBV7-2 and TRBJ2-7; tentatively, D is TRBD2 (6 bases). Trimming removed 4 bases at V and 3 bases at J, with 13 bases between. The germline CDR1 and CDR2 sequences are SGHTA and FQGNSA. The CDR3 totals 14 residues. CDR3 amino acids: CASSSGRGGYEQYF. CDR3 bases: TGTGCCAGCAGCTCGGGAAGGGGAGGCTACGAGCAGTACTTC.

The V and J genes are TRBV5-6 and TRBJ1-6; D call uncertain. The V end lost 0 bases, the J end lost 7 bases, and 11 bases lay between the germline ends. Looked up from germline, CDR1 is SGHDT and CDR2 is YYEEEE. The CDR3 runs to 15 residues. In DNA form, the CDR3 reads TGTGCCAGCAGCTTGGATTCGGGGTTGAATTCACCCCTCCACTTT. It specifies CASSLDSGLNSPLHF.

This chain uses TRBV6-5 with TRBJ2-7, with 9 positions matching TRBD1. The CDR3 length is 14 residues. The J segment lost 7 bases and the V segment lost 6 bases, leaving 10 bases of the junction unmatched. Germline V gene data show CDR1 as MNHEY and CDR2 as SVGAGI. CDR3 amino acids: CASRGGTGSGEQYF. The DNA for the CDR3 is TGTGCCAGCAGAGGCGGGACAGGGTCGGGTGAGCAGTACTTC.

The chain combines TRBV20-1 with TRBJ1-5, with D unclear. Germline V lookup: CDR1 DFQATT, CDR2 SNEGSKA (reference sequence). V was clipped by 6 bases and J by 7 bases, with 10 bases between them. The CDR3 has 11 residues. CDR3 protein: CSAKRAQPQHF. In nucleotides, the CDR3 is TGCAGTGCCAAAAGAGCCCAGCCCCAGCATTTT.

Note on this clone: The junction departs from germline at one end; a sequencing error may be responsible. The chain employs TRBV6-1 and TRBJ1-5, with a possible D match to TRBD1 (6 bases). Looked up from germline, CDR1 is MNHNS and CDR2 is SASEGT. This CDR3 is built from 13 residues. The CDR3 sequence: CVSRGRGDQPQHF. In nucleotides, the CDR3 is TGTGTCAGCAGGGGCCGGGGGGATCAGCCCCAGCATTTT.

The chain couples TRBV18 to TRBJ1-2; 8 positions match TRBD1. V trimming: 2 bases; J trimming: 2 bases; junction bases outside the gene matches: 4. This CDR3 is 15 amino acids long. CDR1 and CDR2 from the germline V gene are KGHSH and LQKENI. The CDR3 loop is CASSPGTGLNYGYTF. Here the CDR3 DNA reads TGTGCCAGCTCACCAGGGACAGGCCTCAACTATGGCTACACCTTC.

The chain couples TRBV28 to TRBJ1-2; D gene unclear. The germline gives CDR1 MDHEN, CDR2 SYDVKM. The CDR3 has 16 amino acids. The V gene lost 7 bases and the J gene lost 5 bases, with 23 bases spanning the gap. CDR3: CASISPTRGGIYGYTF. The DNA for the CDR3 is TGTGCCAGCATCTCCCCCACCCGCGGAGGAATTTATGGCTACACCTTC.

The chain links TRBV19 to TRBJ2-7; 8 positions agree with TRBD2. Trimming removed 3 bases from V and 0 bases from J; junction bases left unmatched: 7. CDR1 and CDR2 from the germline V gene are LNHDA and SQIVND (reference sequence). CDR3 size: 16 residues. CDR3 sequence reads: CASSMRAAGDSYEQYF. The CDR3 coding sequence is TGTGCCAGTAGTATGCGGGCAGCGGGAGACTCCTACGAGCAGTACTTC.